These 20 T cell receptor beta chains were all obtained from the same sample, sequenced in a study of neurological immune-mediated disorders. TCRdb analysed the 5' RACE reads with MiXCR anew, one entry per CDR3 protein. The sample has just under 60,000 distinct CDR3 sequences, around 3.4% seen once. Sequencing was done on a sample of PBMCs. The receptors derive from a woman in her 30s with multiple sclerosis.

This clonotype was seen repeatedly, ten times or more. V usage is TRBV12-3 or TRBV12-4 and J usage is TRBJ1-6; tentatively, D is TRBD1 (5 bases). V was trimmed by 4 bases and J by 12 bases, leaving 10 bases between them. This CDR3 is built from 12 residues. The chain's CDR3 is CASSWDLGPLHF. The CDR3 DNA reads as TGTGCCAGCAGTTGGGACCTTGGACCCCTCCACTTT.

In this sample, this clonotype turned up a few times. One base away lies a much larger clone, so this may be a sequencing read error. The rearrangement uses TRBV7-8 and TRBJ1-1, with a tentative D call TRBD1 (6 bases). Trimming shortened V by 0 bases and J by 0 bases, and 8 bases separated the two germline ends. Germline assignment: CDR1 SGHVS and CDR2 FQNEAQ. The CDR3 loop spans 15 amino acids. CDR3 DNA: TGTGCCAGCAGCTTAGCCGGGACAATGAACACTGAAGCTTTCTTT. Its protein is CASSLAGTMNTEAFF.

This clonotype was recorded at least ten times. This rearrangement joins TRBV10-3 to TRBJ2-7, with TRBD2 identical over 13 bases. There are 18 residues in the CDR3. CDR1 and CDR2 from the germline V gene are ENHRY and SYGVKD. The V gene end was trimmed by 4 bases and the J gene end by 0 bases; junction bases not matched to a gene: 9. As DNA, the CDR3 is TGTGCCATCAGTGGGGGACTAGCGGGGACAACCGCCTCCTACGAGCAGTACTTC. It is translated as CAISGGLAGTTASYEQYF.

This clonotype has just a few counts. A single base separates this from a much larger clone, so it may be a read error. The gene calls are TRBV5-1 and TRBJ2-5; D is undetermined. V lost 4 bases, J lost 5 bases, and 9 bases lay in between. The length of the CDR3 is 12 residues. The germline gives CDR1 SGHRS, CDR2 YFSETQ. CDR3 nucleotides: TGCGCCAGCAGCGCGACCTGGGAGACCCAGTACTTC. Its protein is CASSATWETQYF.

Many counts were recorded for this clonotype. This chain uses TRBV5-1 with TRBJ2-1, with D hard to call. CDR1 and CDR2 (germline): SGHRS, YFSETQ. This CDR3 spans 12 amino acids. V was shortened by 4 bases and J by 6 bases, with 8 bases between the two germline ends. CDR3 nucleotides: TGCGCCAGCAGCCCGGACGGCAATGAGCAGTTCTTC. Amino acid sequence: CASSPDGNEQFF.

In its sample, this clonotype was seen many times. The rearrangement uses TRBV4-1 and TRBJ2-1, with D perhaps TRBD2 (5 bases). CDR3 length: 13 amino acids. Germline-derived CDR1 and CDR2 are MGHRA and YSYEKL. V lost 1 base and J lost 6, with 7 bases in between. The CDR3 bases are TGCGCCAGCAGCCAAGGGACTGTCAATGAGCAGTTCTTC. Translating gives CASSQGTVNEQFF.

This clonotype showed up many times. This rearrangement joins TRBV20-1 to TRBJ2-1; possible D gene TRBD1, 6 bases. CDR3 length equals 14 residues. V was cut by 0 bases and J by 5 bases, with 11 bases left in between. Germline V gives CDR1 DFQATT, CDR2 SNEGSKA (reference sequence). The CDR3 protein is CSARDLTGHNEQFF. The CDR3 DNA follows: TGCAGTGCTAGAGATTTGACAGGCCACAATGAGCAGTTCTTC.

This clonotype was counted many times. The rearrangement uses TRBV20-1 and TRBJ2-3; possible D gene TRBD2, 7 bases. V lost 6 bases and J lost 0, with 13 bases in between. There are 14 residues in the CDR3. Germline-derived CDR1 and CDR2 are DFQATT and SNEGSKA (reference sequence). The CDR3 protein is CSAKGGTSTDTQYF. The DNA for the CDR3 is TGCAGTGCGAAGGGGGGGACTAGCACAGATACGCAGTATTTT.

Many counts were recorded for this clonotype. The chain has TRBV4-1 and TRBJ2-2; D is unclear. The CDR3 totals 15 residues. The germline V gene has CDR1 MGHRA and CDR2 YSYEKL. Between the trimmed V and J ends, which lost 2 bases and 4 bases, there was a span of 11 bases. The CDR3 DNA is TGCGCCAGCAGCCAACCAGGTCTCGGCACCGGGGAGCTGTTTTTT. Translated: CASSQPGLGTGELFF.

This clonotype was picked up many times. The genes are TRBV10-2 and TRBJ2-7; D not certain. The CDR3 extends over 12 amino acids. Germline CDR1 WSHSY, CDR2 SAAADI. Trimming took 2 bases from V and 4 from J, leaving 6 bases between them. For the CDR3, the DNA is TGCGCCAGCAGTGAGACAGTTTACGAGCAGTACTTC. It specifies CASSETVYEQYF.

Ten or more counts support this clonotype. J is TRBJ2-3 and V is TRBV2, with D perhaps TRBD2 (5 bases). The CDR3 has 15 residues. Trimming removed 4 bases at V and 4 bases at J, with 15 bases between. Per germline, CDR1 SNHLY and CDR2 FYNNEI. In DNA form, the CDR3 reads TGTGCCAGCAGTGGAATCGCGAGGGCGGCAGATACGCAGTATTTT. It codes for CASSGIARAADTQYF.

This clonotype appeared many times. This rearrangement joins TRBV4-3 to TRBJ1-1; 7 bases line up with TRBD1. This CDR3 region has 14 residues. Losses at the gene ends were 0 bases for V and 12 bases for J; bases not matched to a gene: 10. CDR1 is LGHNA, CDR2 YSLEER, per germline. In nucleotides, the CDR3 is TGCGCCAGCAGCCAAGATGGGTTGAGGGACAGAACTTTCTTT. It codes for CASSQDGLRDRTFF.

In this sample, this clonotype turned up many times. The genes are TRBV4-3 and TRBJ2-7, with 10 bases fitting TRBD2. CDR1 is LGHNA and CDR2 is YSLEER in the germline V gene. The CDR3 sequence is 17 residues long. J lost 5 bases, V lost 3 bases, and 13 bases had no gene match. This chain's CDR3 is CASSQTASGRGSHEQYF. CDR3 nucleotide sequence: TGCGCCAGCAGCCAGACGGCCAGCGGGAGGGGTTCCCACGAGCAGTACTTC.

Ten or more counts support this clonotype. This chain joins TRBV19 and TRBJ2-2; D is uncertain. Deletions cut 3 bases from V and 7 bases from J, with 9 bases between. Germline lookup yields CDR1 LNHDA and CDR2 SQIVND (reference sequence). The CDR3 extends over 13 amino acids. The CDR3 reads CASSIQAVGELFF. DNA of the CDR3: TGTGCCAGTAGTATTCAGGCTGTCGGGGAGCTGTTTTTT.

This clonotype has ten or more counts. The V and J genes are TRBV11-2 and TRBJ1-2; possibly TRBD1 for D (6 bases). CDR3 size: 13 residues. Trimming left V 6 bases short and J 8 bases short, with 16 bases between. Germline values: CDR1 SGHAT, CDR2 FQNNGV. The CDR3 region has the DNA TGTGCCAGCAGAGAGGCCAGGGGCGGGGGCTACACCTTC. Translated: CASREARGGGYTF.

This clonotype has ten or more counts. The chain joins TRBV29-1 to TRBJ2-1, with a possible D match to TRBD2 (5 bases). Germline V gene lookup returns CDR1 SQVTM and CDR2 ANQGSEA. V lost 0 bases and J lost 9, with 9 bases in between. The CDR3 is made up of 12 amino acids. DNA for the CDR3: TGCAGCGTTGAAGAGTCCGGGGTTGAGCAGTTCTTC. Its translation: CSVEESGVEQFF.

This clonotype was seen repeatedly, ten times or more. V gene TRBV20-1 combines with J gene TRBJ2-7, with 10 bases identical to TRBD2. Germline V lookup: CDR1 DFQATT, CDR2 SNEGSKA (reference sequence). The V gene end was trimmed by 4 bases and the J gene end by 0 bases; junction bases not matched to a gene: 6. The CDR3 has 15 residues. For the CDR3, the DNA is TGCAGTGCTACCTCTAGCGGGAGAACCTCCTACGAGCAGTACTTC. It is translated as CSATSSGRTSYEQYF.

The sample holds many counts of this clonotype. CDR3 region: CASSVGMGLAGIEQFF. In nucleotides, the CDR3 is TGTGCCAGCAGCGTAGGGATGGGACTAGCGGGGATTGAGCAGTTCTTC. This chain links TRBV9 with TRBJ2-1, with 13 bases lining up with TRBD2. The germline V gene encodes CDR1 SGDLS and CDR2 YYNGEE. This CDR3 is built from 16 residues. Losses at the gene ends were 0 bases for V and 9 bases for J; bases not matched to a gene: 6.

This clonotype was counted at least ten times. The V call is TRBV20-1, the J call TRBJ1-2; TRBD1 is a possible D gene (6 bases). This CDR3 is 13 amino acids long. CDR1 is DFQATT and CDR2 is SNEGSKA in the germline V gene (reference sequence). The ends were cut back, 3 bases at V and 6 bases at J, with 14 bases in the middle. The CDR3 DNA sequence: TGCAGTGCTAGGTCGGGGGGCGCGAATGGCTACACCTTC. Amino acid sequence: CSARSGGANGYTF.

This clonotype was seen ten or more times. The J gene is TRBJ2-7, the V gene TRBV5-1, with D possibly TRBD1 on 5 matching bases. Trimming took off 4 bases at V and 0 bases at J, with 11 bases between the two ends. This CDR3 comprises 14 residues. The germline CDR1 and CDR2 sequences are SGHRS and YFSETQ. The CDR3 region has the DNA TGCGCCAGCAGCGCCGACAGCGTCTCCTACGAGCAGTACTTC. Protein: CASSADSVSYEQYF.